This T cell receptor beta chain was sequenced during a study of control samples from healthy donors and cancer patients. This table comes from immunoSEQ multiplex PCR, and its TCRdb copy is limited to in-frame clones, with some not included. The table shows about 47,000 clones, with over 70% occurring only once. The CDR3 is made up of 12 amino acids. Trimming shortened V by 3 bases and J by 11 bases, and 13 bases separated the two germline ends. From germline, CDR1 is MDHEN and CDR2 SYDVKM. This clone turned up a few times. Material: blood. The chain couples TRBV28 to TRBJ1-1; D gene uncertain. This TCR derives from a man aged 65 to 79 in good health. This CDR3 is CASSLEGISAFF. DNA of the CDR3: TGTGCCAGCAGTTTGGAGGGTATTTCGGCTTTCTTT.